A single sample gave rise to the 2 T cell receptor beta chains below, sequenced in a study of OX40 agonist ivuxolimab in advanced cancers. Profiling relied on immunoSEQ multiplex PCR, and the TCRdb table lists in-frame clones only, not all of them. This table has some 45,000 clones, about 89% appearing once. Sequenced here: CD4+ or CD8+ T cells sorted from blood, sampled in a trial of the OX40 agonist ivuxolimab. These receptors came from an adult with an advanced solid tumor such as melanoma, head and neck, liver or kidney cancer.

The chain has TRBV4-3 and TRBJ2-5; D is perhaps TRBD2 (6 bases). The CDR3 is made up of 18 amino acids. Per germline, CDR1 LGHNA and CDR2 YSLEER. Trimming left V 1 base short and J 4 bases short, with 22 bases between. CDR3: CASSQGALQDPGGETQYF. The DNA for the CDR3 is TGCGCCAGCAGCCAAGGCGCCCTACAGGACCCCGGGGGAGAGACCCAGTACTTC.

The gene calls are TRBV7-9 and TRBJ1-1; the D gene is possibly TRBD1 (6 bases). The V and J ends lost 7 bases and 3 bases respectively, with 18 bases between them. The CDR3 runs 15 residues. Germline lookup yields CDR1 SEHNR and CDR2 FQNEAQ (reference sequence). In DNA form, the CDR3 reads TGTGCCAGCACCCTTCATTACAGGGAGGACACTGAAGCTTTCTTT. Protein product: CASTLHYREDTEAFF.